This T cell receptor (beta chain) is drawn from a study of beta chain features in type 1 diabetes. Points from the study as a whole: PCR might preferentially amplify shorter templates, equally in patients and controls. There was a moderate but significant shortening of TCRB CDR3s in all four CD4+ subsets of Type 1 diabetes patients. There was no resolution here of whether HLA type influences TCRB rearrangement.

Germline V gene data show CDR1 as GTSNPN and CDR2 as SVGIG (reference sequence). The length of the CDR3 is 14 residues. Trimming cost V 1 base and J 2 bases, with 12 bases left between them. Since all of the isolated RNA was reverse transcribed, expressed TCRB transcripts were what got sequenced. Libraries were prepared by immunoSEQ multiplex PCR; TCRdb keeps only in-frame clonotypes and omits some of them. The table lists some 180,000 clones, more than 10% of them singletons. A sort by CD45RO/CCR7/CD25/CD127/CD95/CD27 yielded CD4+ naive, central memory, regulatory and stem cell-like memory cells. Points on this clone: Its specificity is unknown.

Source material: central memory CD4+ T cells from blood. The sequence was collected from a woman aged 18 to 35 in good health. J is TRBJ2-7 and V is TRBV30; weak D call: TRBD2 (6 bases). The CDR3 sequence: CAWSAGLSAYEQYF. CDR3 in DNA: TGTGCCTGGAGTGCGGGACTCTCAGCCTACGAGCAGTACTTC.